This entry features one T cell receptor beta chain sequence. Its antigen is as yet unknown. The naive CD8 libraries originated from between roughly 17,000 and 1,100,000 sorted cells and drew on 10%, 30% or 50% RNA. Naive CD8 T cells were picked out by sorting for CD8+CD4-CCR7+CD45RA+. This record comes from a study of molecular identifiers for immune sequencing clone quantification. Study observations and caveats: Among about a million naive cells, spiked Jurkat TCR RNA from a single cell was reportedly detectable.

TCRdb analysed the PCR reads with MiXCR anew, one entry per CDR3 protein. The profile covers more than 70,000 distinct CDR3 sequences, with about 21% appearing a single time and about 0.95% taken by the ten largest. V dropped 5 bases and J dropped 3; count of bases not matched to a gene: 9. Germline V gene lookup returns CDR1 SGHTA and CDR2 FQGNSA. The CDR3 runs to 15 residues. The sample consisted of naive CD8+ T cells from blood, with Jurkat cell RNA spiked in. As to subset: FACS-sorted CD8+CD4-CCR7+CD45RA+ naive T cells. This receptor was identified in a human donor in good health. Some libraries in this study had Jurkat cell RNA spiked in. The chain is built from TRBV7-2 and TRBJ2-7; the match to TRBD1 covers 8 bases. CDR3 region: CASSPDDRGYYEQYF. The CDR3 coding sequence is TGTGCCAGCAGCCCAGACGACAGGGGTTACTACGAGCAGTACTTC.